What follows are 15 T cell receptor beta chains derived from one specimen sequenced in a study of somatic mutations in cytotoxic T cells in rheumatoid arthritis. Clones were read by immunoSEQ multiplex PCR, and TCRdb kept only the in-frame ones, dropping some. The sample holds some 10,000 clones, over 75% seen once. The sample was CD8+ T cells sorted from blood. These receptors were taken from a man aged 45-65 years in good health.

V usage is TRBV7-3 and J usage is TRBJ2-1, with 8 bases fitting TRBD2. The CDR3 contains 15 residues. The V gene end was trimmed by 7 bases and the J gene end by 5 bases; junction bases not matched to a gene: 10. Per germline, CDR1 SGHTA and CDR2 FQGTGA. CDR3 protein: CASTFRGGEDNEQFF. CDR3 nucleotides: TGTGCCAGCACCTTCCGGGGGGGGGAAGACAATGAGCAGTTCTTC.

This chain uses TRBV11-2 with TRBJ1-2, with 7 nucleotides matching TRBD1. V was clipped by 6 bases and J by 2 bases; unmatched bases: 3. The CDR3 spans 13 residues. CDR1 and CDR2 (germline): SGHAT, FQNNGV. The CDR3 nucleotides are TGTGCCAGCAGGGAGACAGGGAACTATGGCTACACCTTC. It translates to CASRETGNYGYTF.

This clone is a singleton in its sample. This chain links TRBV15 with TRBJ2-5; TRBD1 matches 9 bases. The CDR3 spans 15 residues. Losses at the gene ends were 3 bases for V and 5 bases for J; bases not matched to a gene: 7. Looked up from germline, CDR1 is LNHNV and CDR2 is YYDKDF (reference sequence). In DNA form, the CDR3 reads TGTGCCACCAGCAGTGGCACAGGGGGCTGGGAGACCCAGTACTTC. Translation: CATSSGTGGWETQYF. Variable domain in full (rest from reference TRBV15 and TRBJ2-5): DAMVIQNPRYQVTQFGKPVTLSCSQTLNHNVMYWYQQKSSQAPKLLFHYYDKDFNNEADTPDNFQSRRPNTSFCFLDIRSPGLGDTAMYLCATSSGTGGWETQYFGPGTRLLVL.

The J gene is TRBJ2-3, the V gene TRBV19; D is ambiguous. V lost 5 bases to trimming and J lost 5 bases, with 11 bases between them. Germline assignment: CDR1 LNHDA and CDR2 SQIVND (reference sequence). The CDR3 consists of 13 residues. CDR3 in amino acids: CASSADGEDTQYF. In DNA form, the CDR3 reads TGTGCCAGTAGTGCAGACGGAGAAGATACGCAGTATTTT.

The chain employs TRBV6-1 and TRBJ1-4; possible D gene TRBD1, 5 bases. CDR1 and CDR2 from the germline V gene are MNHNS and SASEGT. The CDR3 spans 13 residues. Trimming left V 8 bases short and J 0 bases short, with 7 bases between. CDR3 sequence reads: CASVQATNEKLFF. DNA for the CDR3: TGTGCCAGCGTACAGGCAACTAATGAAAAACTGTTTTTT.

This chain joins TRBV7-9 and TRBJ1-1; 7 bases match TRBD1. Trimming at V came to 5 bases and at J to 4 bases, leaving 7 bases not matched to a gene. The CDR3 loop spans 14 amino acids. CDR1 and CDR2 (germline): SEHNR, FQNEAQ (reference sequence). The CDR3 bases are TGTGCCAGCAGCGATCCCCGGGACAGCACTGAAGCTTTCTTT. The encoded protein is CASSDPRDSTEAFF.

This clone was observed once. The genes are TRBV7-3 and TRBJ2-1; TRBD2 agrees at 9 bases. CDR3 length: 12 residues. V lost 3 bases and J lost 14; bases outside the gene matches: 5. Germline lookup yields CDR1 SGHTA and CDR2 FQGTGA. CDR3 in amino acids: CASSLGGRVKFF. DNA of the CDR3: TGTGCCAGCAGCTTGGGCGGGAGGGTTAAGTTCTTC.

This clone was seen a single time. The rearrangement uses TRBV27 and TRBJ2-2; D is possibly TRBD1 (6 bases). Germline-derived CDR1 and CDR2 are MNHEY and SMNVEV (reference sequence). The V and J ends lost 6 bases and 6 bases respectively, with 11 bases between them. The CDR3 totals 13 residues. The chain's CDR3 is CASSLRTAGELFF. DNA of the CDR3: TGTGCCAGCAGCCTAAGGACAGCCGGGGAGCTGTTTTTT.

The chain's CDR3 is CASSPGGRFEAFF. The CDR3 nucleotides are TGCGCCAGCAGCCCGGGGGGGCGCTTTGAAGCTTTCTTT. The chain is built from TRBV5-1 and TRBJ1-1, with D possibly being TRBD1 (6 bases). V lost 4 bases and J 7 bases, leaving 14 bases between the germline ends. This CDR3 is 13 amino acids long. Germline V CDR1 and CDR2: SGHRS, YFSETQ.

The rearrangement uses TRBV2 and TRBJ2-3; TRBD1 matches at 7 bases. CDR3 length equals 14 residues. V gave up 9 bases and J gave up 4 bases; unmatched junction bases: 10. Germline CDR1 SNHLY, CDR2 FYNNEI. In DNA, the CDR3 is TGTGCCAGGGAACTACGAGACAGGGCAGATACGCAGTATTTT. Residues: CARELRDRADTQYF.

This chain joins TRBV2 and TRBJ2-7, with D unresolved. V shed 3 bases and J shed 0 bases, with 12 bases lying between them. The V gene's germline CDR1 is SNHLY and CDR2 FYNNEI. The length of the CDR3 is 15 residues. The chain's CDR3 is CASSDMAQSSYEQYF. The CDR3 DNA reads TGTGCCAGCAGTGATATGGCCCAGTCCTCCTACGAGCAGTACTTC.

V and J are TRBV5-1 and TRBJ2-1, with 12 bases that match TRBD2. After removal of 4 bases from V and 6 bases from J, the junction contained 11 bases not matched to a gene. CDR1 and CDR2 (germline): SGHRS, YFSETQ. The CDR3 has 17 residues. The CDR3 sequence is CASSPGTSGPRSNEQFF. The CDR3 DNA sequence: TGCGCCAGCAGCCCAGGGACTAGCGGGCCGAGGTCCAATGAGCAGTTCTTC.

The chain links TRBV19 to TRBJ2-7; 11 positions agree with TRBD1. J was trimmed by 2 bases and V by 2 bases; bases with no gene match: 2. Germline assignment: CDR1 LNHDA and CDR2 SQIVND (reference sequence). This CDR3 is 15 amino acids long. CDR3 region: CASSISDRGPYEQYF. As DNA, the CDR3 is TGTGCCAGTAGTATATCGGACAGGGGGCCCTACGAGCAGTACTTC.

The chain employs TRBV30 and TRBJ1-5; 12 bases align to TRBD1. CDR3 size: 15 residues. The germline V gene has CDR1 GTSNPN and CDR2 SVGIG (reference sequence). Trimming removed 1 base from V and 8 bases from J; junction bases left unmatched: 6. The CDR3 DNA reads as TGTGCCTGGAGTGCCGGGACAGGGGGCGGGGAGCCCCAGCATTTT. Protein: CAWSAGTGGGEPQHF.

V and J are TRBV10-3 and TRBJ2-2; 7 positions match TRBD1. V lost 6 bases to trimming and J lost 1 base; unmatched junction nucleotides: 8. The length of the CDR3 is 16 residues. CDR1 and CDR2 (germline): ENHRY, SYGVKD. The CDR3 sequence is CAISTLRDRNTGELFF. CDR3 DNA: TGTGCCATCAGCACCCTCCGGGACAGGAACACCGGGGAGCTGTTTTTT.